The sequence of this T cell receptor (beta chain) was determined in a study of blood T cells in healthy people across ages. Combining a sample-barcoded 5' primer with a J-beta primer mix, a second PCR ran for about 7 to 11 cycles. A tag from a template-switch adaptor with 12 random nucleotides marked each cDNA molecule. Every sample gave at least 2.5 million paired-end reads containing CDR3. TCRdb re-called the 5' RACE reads with MiXCR, one entry per CDR3 protein. The profile covers hundreds of thousands of distinct CDR3 sequences, with around 49% appearing a single time and 30% to 35% taken by the ten largest. Germline assignment: CDR1 MNHNS and CDR2 SASEGT. V lost 6 bases, J lost 1 base, and 6 bases stayed unmatched. This CDR3 region has 14 residues. Every donor provided roughly 10 milliliters of peripheral blood.

The sample consisted of blood. This TCR came from a woman aged 55-70 years in good health. V usage is TRBV6-1 and J usage is TRBJ2-7, with TRBD2 matching 7 bases. The CDR3 is CASRGRGASYEQYF. The CDR3 region has the DNA TGTGCCAGCAGGGGGAGGGGAGCGTCCTACGAGCAGTACTTC.